A single sample is the source of the 10 T cell receptor beta chains below, sequenced in a study of identical twins' blood T cells (dated by TCRdb to 2012 to 2015). Receptors were amplified or captured by 5' RACE. TCRdb shows the sequencer as Illumina Genome Analyzer IIx. The public reads were reprocessed in TCRdb via fastp at Q25 and MiXCR, keeping in-frame beta chains. Rows with one shared CDR3 protein collapse into an entry with the most common genes and DNA. Within this sample are a few hundred thousand distinct CDR3 sequences, with under 30% of them counted one time only. The top ten clonotypes cover 6.1% of the sample. Source material: PBMCs. The origin of the receptors is a woman between 18 and 49 years old in good health.

The V call is TRBV20-1, the J call TRBJ2-2, with D tentatively TRBD2 (6 bases). CDR3 length: 17 amino acids. V was shortened by 5 bases and J by 5 bases, with 24 bases between the two germline ends. Germline assignment: CDR1 DFQATT and CDR2 SNEGSKA (reference sequence). The CDR3 spells CSASVDPRRAYTGELFF. The CDR3 nucleotides read TGCAGTGCTTCCGTAGATCCCAGGAGGGCATATACCGGGGAGCTGTTTTTT.

CDR3 amino acids: CASSLTGLNTGELFF. The CDR3 bases are TGCGCCAGCAGCTTAACGGGGCTTAACACCGGGGAGCTGTTTTTT. The V and J genes are TRBV5-1 and TRBJ2-2; D is possibly TRBD1 or TRBD2 (5 bases each). Trimming removed 2 bases at V and 2 bases at J, with 10 bases between. Germline values: CDR1 SGHRS, CDR2 YFSETQ. The CDR3 is 15 amino acids.

This chain joins TRBV29-1 and TRBJ1-2, with 10 positions matching TRBD1. Germline lookup yields CDR1 SQVTM and CDR2 ANQGSEA. The CDR3 sequence is 19 residues long. The V segment lost 0 bases and the J segment 5 bases; nucleotides outside the gene matches: 18. Here the CDR3 reads CSVEECSYPTGGFLYGYTF. As DNA, the CDR3 is TGCAGCGTTGAAGAGTGTAGTTATCCGACAGGGGGCTTCCTATATGGCTACACCTTC.

The chain combines TRBV5-4 with TRBJ1-1; D call uncertain. CDR3 length: 15 amino acids. Trimming pared 5 bases from V and 0 bases from J, leaving 14 bases between. CDR1 SGHNT and CDR2 YYREEE come from the germline V gene (reference sequence). The CDR3 is CASSFTRDLNTEAFF. CDR3 in DNA: TGTGCCAGCAGTTTTACCCGCGACCTGAACACTGAAGCTTTCTTT.

This rearrangement joins TRBV5-1 to TRBJ2-2; TRBD1 or TRBD2 may be the D gene (5 bases each). The CDR3 consists of 15 residues. The V gene lost 4 bases and the J gene lost 7 bases, with 17 bases spanning the gap. Per the germline V gene, CDR1 is SGHRS and CDR2 is YFSETQ. The CDR3 is CASSRPQRGDGELFF. CDR3 nucleotides: TGCGCCAGCAGCCGGCCACAGAGGGGAGACGGGGAGCTGTTTTTT.

The chain joins TRBV7-9 to TRBJ1-1; TRBD1 agrees at 8 bases. Germline V lookup: CDR1 SEHNR, CDR2 FQNEAQ (reference sequence). V shed 5 bases, J shed 6 bases, and the junction held 5 bases outside the gene matches. The CDR3 covers 13 residues. The CDR3 DNA reads TGTGCCAGCAGCCATCTGACAGGGGCTGAAGCTTTCTTT. Residues: CASSHLTGAEAFF.

The chain uses TRBV20-1 and TRBJ2-7; the match to TRBD1 covers 10 bases. Unmatched junction bases numbered 8, after V lost 3 bases and J lost 6 bases. Germline V lookup: CDR1 DFQATT, CDR2 SNEGSKA (reference sequence). The CDR3 spans 14 residues. The CDR3 here is CSASFRDRGLEQYF. The CDR3 DNA reads TGCAGTGCTAGCTTCCGGGACAGGGGACTCGAGCAGTACTTC.

This clonotype was recorded a few times. This chain joins TRBV5-1 and TRBJ1-1; no definite D call. The CDR3 spans 16 residues. Trimming removed 0 bases from V and 1 base from J, with 13 bases in between. Per germline, CDR1 SGHRS and CDR2 YFSETQ. The CDR3 region has the DNA TGCGCCAGCAGCTTGGCCTTTAAGGGCCAGAACACTGAAGCTTTCTTT. Amino acids: CASSLAFKGQNTEAFF. Full variable domain (remainder filled in from reference TRBV5-1 and TRBJ1-1): KAGVTQTPRYLIKTRGQQVTLSCSPISGHRSVSWYQQTPGQGLQFLFEYFSETQRNKGNFPGRFSGRQFSNSRSEMNVSTLELGDSALYLCASSLAFKGQNTEAFFGQGTRLTVV.

This clonotype appeared a few times. V gene TRBV20-1 combines with J gene TRBJ2-1; D is ambiguous. Germline V gene lookup returns CDR1 DFQATT and CDR2 SNEGSKA (reference sequence). The CDR3 has 12 residues. V shed 0 bases and J shed 7 bases, with 7 bases lying between them. CDR3 loop: CSARDPTNEQFF. CDR3 DNA sequence: TGCAGTGCTAGAGACCCCACAAATGAGCAGTTCTTC.

The gene calls are TRBV6-1 and TRBJ1-1; D is uncertain. Germline lookup yields CDR1 MNHNS and CDR2 SASEGT. The CDR3 loop spans 14 amino acids. V was trimmed by 2 bases and J by 10 bases, leaving 17 bases between them. In nucleotides, the CDR3 is TGTGCCAGCAGTGAATCCCGGGGTGGGGTTTTAGCTTTCTTT. The encoded protein is CASSESRGGVLAFF.